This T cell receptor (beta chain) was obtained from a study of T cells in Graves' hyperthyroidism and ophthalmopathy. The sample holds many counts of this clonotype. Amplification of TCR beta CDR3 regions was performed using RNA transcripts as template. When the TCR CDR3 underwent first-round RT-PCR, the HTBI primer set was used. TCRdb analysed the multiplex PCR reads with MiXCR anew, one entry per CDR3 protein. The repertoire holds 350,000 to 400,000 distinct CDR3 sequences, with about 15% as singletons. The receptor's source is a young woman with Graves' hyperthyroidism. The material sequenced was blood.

CDR3 residues: CASSSGTAAKNIQYF. The CDR3 region has the DNA TGTGCCAGCAGCTCCGGGACAGCAGCCAAAAACATTCAGTACTTC. V is TRBV6-1 and J is TRBJ2-4, with 7 bases that match TRBD1. The trim removed 6 bases at V and 0 bases at J, leaving 5 bases unmatched. This CDR3 has 15 amino acids. Germline CDR1 and CDR2: MNHNS and SASEGT.